This T cell receptor (beta chain) was sequenced for a study of patients and donors after allogeneic stem cell transplantation. TCRdb passed the RT-PCR reads through MiXCR, listing each CDR3 protein once. The table lists fewer than 15,000 distinct CDR3 sequences, about 25% of them singletons. The germline V and J ends were trimmed by 7 bases and 8 bases, with 17 bases remaining between them. This CDR3 comprises 13 residues. Per germline, CDR1 MNHEY and CDR2 SVGEGT. The sample was blood, either unsorted or a sorted T cell fraction (not recorded which). This TCR was sampled from a human donor who was either an allogeneic HSCT recipient or a stem cell or donor lymphocyte infusion donor (not recorded which). It is not recorded whose cells these are; they may come from a transplant donor. J is TRBJ1-2 and V is TRBV6-2 or TRBV6-3; D is perhaps TRBD1 (5 bases). This CDR3 reads CASTLDDWGGYTF. In DNA form, the CDR3 reads TGTGCCAGCACCCTCGACGACTGGGGGGGCTACACCTTC.